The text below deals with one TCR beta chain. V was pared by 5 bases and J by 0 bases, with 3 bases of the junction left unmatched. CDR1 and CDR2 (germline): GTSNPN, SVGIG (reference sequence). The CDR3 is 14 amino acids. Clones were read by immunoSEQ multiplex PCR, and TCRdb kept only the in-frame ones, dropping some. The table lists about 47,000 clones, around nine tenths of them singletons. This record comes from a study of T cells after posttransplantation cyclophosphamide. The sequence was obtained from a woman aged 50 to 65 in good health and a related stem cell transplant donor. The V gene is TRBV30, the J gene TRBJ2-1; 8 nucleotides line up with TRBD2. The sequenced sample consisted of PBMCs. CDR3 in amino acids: CAWAGTSSYNEQFF. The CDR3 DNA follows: TGTGCCTGGGCCGGGACTAGCTCCTACAATGAGCAGTTCTTC.